The 16 T cell receptor beta chains below all came from one sample that was sequenced in a study of blood T cell repertoires in COVID-19. Method: immunoSEQ multiplex PCR; TCRdb's copy keeps in-frame clones and lacks some. The sample holds about 74,000 clones, more than 70% seen once. Input material: peripheral blood. The receptors originated from an older man with active or convalescent COVID-19.

The chain uses TRBV7-9 and TRBJ1-1; D perhaps matches TRBD1 (5 bases). Per germline, CDR1 SEHNR and CDR2 FQNEAQ (reference sequence). The CDR3 loop spans 13 amino acids. The V and J ends lost 2 bases and 3 bases respectively, with 7 bases between them. In nucleotides, the CDR3 is TGTGCCAGCAGCTTATTCAGGGACACTGAAGCTTTCTTT. Translation: CASSLFRDTEAFF.

The chain joins TRBV7-9 to TRBJ1-4, with unresolved D. The CDR3 runs 15 residues. With 4 bases removed from V and 5 bases from J, the gap between germline ends came to 14 bases. Germline CDR1 SEHNR, CDR2 FQNEAQ (reference sequence). The CDR3 loop reads CASSYKGGLNEKLFF. The CDR3 DNA reads as TGTGCCAGCAGCTACAAGGGAGGCTTGAATGAAAAACTGTTTTTT.

This chain uses TRBV7-7 with TRBJ2-1, with a weak D call TRBD2 (7 bases). Per germline, CDR1 SSHAT and CDR2 FNYEAQ (reference sequence). V lost 3 bases and J lost 8, with 20 bases in between. This CDR3 is built from 16 residues. The CDR3 reads CASSLSVEGGMDEQFF. Written as DNA, the CDR3 is TGTGCCAGCAGCTTGAGCGTGGAGGGGGGGATGGATGAGCAGTTCTTC.

The chain recombines TRBV19 with TRBJ2-1; TRBD2 is a possible D gene (5 bases). CDR1 is LNHDA, CDR2 SQIVND, per germline (reference sequence). This CDR3 has 17 residues. The germline V and J ends were trimmed by 9 bases and 1 base, with 22 bases remaining between them. This chain's CDR3 is CASRRRRPLWSYNEQFF. The CDR3, as DNA: TGTGCCAGCCGGAGGCGGCGCCCGCTATGGTCCTACAATGAGCAGTTCTTC.

The chain links TRBV6-5 to TRBJ2-1; D might be TRBD1 (7 bases). This CDR3 spans 15 amino acids. The germline CDR1 and CDR2 sequences are MNHEY and SVGAGI. V was shortened by 4 bases and J by 9 bases, with 19 bases between the two germline ends. In nucleotides, the CDR3 is TGTGCCAGCAGTTTGGGGGGTCATAGGGGGCGTGAGCAGTTCTTC. This codes for CASSLGGHRGREQFF.

This sequence joins TRBV4-1 and TRBJ2-3; 7 bases line up with TRBD2. V lost 0 bases to trimming and J lost 6 bases; unmatched junction nucleotides: 9. The CDR3 is 16 amino acids. Germline V gene lookup returns CDR1 MGHRA and CDR2 YSYEKL. The CDR3 nucleotides read TGCGCCAGCAGCCAAGATCAAGCGGGACCTCTGGATACGCAGTATTTT. Amino acid sequence: CASSQDQAGPLDTQYF.

The rearrangement joins TRBV3-1 (or the pseudogene TRBV3-2) to TRBJ1-2; 8 positions match TRBD1. From germline, CDR1 is LGHDT and CDR2 YNNKEL (reference sequence). The trim removed 0 bases at V and 6 bases at J, leaving 3 bases unmatched. This CDR3 is built from 14 residues. The DNA of the CDR3 is TGTGCCAGCAGCCAAGATGGCAGGGGGCATGGCTACACCTTC. Protein: CASSQDGRGHGYTF.

The V and J genes are TRBV10-2 and TRBJ1-1; D is undetermined. Per the germline V gene, CDR1 is WSHSY and CDR2 is SAAADI. The V end lost 4 bases, the J end lost 8 bases, and 14 bases lay between the germline ends. CDR3 length: 13 amino acids. The CDR3 spells CASSGAAANEAFF. CDR3 DNA sequence: TGCGCCAGCAGTGGGGCCGCCGCGAACGAAGCTTTCTTT.

This clone was detected once. J is TRBJ1-1 and V is TRBV25-1; D unresolved. The V and J ends lost 0 bases and 3 bases respectively, with 5 bases between them. The CDR3 has 13 residues. Germline loops: CDR1 MGHDK, CDR2 SYGVNS. The CDR3 reads CASSEYGDTEAFF. CDR3 sequence (DNA): TGTGCCAGCAGTGAATACGGGGACACTGAAGCTTTCTTT.

V gene TRBV6-5 combines with J gene TRBJ2-7, with TRBD1 matching 8 bases. CDR3 size: 13 residues. Germline-derived CDR1 and CDR2 are MNHEY and SVGAGI. The V and J ends lost 8 bases and 6 bases, in that order; junction bases with no gene match: 9. The CDR3 nucleotides are TGTGCCAGCGTCAGACAGGGGAAGGGCGAGCAGTACTTC. Translation gives CASVRQGKGEQYF.

The chain employs TRBV30 and TRBJ1-3; a weak D match, TRBD1 (5 bases). This CDR3 is built from 17 residues. V shed 2 bases and J shed 3 bases, with 20 bases lying between them. In germline, CDR1 is GTSNPN, CDR2 SVGIG (reference sequence). CDR3 DNA: TGTGCCTGGAGTACCCCCGGATCAAGGGGAGGTGGAAACACCATATATTTT. This encodes CAWSTPGSRGGGNTIYF.

This rearrangement joins TRBV5-4 to TRBJ2-1, with TRBD2 matching over 14 bases. Looked up from germline, CDR1 is SGHNT and CDR2 is YYREEE (reference sequence). The CDR3 covers 18 residues. The V segment lost 3 bases and the J segment 1 base; nucleotides outside the gene matches: 6. Written as DNA, the CDR3 is TGTGCCAGCAGCTCGGGACTAGCGGGGGCCAATTCCTACAATGAGCAGTTCTTC. Protein sequence: CASSSGLAGANSYNEQFF.

This chain uses TRBV18 with TRBJ2-7; TRBD2 might be the D (5 bases). V lost 2 bases and J lost 0, with 14 bases in between. CDR1 is KGHSH, CDR2 LQKENI, per germline. This CDR3 contains 16 residues. The CDR3 bases are TGTGCCAGCTCACCAGGGAGCAGGTTCTCCTCCTACGAGCAGTACTTC. Translation: CASSPGSRFSSYEQYF.

The rearrangement links TRBV19 to TRBJ1-6; D may be TRBD1 (6 bases). Germline CDR1 and CDR2: LNHDA and SQIVND (reference sequence). The CDR3 loop spans 15 amino acids. V was clipped by 6 bases and J by 3 bases, with 12 bases between them. CDR3 DNA: TGTGCCAGTAGGGCGGCACAGGGCTATAATTCACCCCTCCACTTT. Protein: CASRAAQGYNSPLHF.

V usage is TRBV2 and J usage is TRBJ2-2; 11 nucleotides match TRBD1. The CDR3 loop spans 17 amino acids. V lost 0 bases, J lost 7 bases, and 7 bases stayed unmatched. Germline loops: CDR1 SNHLY, CDR2 FYNNEI. In DNA form, the CDR3 reads TGTGCCAGCAGTGAAGCCCTAGGACAGGGGGCGAGCGGGGAGCTGTTTTTT. It encodes CASSEALGQGASGELFF.

The chain recombines TRBV6-6 with TRBJ1-5, with a weak D call TRBD1 (5 bases). Trimming took off 8 bases at V and 2 bases at J, with 13 bases between the two ends. Germline lookup yields CDR1 MNHNY and CDR2 SVGAGI (reference sequence). The CDR3 loop spans 14 amino acids. The DNA for the CDR3 is TGTGCCAGCCTTATGGGGGGACGCAATCAGCCCCAGCATTTT. Translating gives CASLMGGRNQPQHF.